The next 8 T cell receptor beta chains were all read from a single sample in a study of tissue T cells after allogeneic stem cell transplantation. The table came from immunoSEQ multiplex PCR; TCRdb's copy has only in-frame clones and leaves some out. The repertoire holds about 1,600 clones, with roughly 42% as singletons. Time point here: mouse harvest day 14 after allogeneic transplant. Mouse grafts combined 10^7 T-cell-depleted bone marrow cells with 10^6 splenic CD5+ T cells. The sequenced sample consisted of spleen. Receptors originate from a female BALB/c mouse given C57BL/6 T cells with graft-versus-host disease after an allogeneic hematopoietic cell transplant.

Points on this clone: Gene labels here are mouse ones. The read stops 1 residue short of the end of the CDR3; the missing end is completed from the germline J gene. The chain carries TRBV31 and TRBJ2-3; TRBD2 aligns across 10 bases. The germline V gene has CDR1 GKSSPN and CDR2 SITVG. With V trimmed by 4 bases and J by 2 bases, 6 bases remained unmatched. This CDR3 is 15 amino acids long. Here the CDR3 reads CAWTLGGRFAETLYF. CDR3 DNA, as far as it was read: TGTGCCTGGACCCTGGGGGGGCGCTTTGCAGAAACGCTGTAT.

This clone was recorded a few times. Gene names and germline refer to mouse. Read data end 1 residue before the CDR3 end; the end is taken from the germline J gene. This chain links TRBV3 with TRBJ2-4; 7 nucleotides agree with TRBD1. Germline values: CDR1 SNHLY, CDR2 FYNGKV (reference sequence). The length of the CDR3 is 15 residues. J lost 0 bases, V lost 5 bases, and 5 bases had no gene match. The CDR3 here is CASSPGQPSQNTLYF. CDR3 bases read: TGTGCCAGCAGCCCGGGACAGCCTAGTCAAAACACCTTGTAC. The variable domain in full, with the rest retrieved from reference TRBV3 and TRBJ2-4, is GPKVLQIPSHQIIDMGQMVTLNCDPVSNHLYFYWYKQILGQQMEFLVNFYNGKVMEKSKLFKDQFSVERPDGSYFTLKIQPTALEDSAVYFCASSPGQPSQNTLYFGAGTRLSVL.

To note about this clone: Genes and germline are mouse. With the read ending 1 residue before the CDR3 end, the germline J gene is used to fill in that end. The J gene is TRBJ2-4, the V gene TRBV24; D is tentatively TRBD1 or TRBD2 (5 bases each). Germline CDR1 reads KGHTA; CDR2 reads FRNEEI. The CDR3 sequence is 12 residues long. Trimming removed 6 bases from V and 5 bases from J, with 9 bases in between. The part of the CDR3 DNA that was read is TGTGCCAGCAGCCGGGACGTAAACACCTTGTAC. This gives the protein CASSRDVNTLY. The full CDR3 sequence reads CASSRDVNTLYF.

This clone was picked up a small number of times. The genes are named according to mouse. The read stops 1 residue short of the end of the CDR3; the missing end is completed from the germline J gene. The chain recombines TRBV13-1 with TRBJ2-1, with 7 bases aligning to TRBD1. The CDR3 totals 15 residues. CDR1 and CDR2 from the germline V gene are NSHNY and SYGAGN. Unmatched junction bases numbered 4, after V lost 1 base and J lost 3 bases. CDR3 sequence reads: CASSDPAGGYAEQFF. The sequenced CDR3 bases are TGTGCCAGCAGTGATCCGGCAGGGGGCTATGCTGAGCAGTTC.

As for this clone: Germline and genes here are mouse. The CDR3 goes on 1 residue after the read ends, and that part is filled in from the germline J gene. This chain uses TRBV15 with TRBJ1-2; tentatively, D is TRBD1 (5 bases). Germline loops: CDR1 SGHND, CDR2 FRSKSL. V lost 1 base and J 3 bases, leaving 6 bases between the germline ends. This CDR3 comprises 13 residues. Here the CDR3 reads CASSLGGDSDYTF. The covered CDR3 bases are TGTGCCAGCAGTTTAGGGGGGGACTCCGACTACACC.

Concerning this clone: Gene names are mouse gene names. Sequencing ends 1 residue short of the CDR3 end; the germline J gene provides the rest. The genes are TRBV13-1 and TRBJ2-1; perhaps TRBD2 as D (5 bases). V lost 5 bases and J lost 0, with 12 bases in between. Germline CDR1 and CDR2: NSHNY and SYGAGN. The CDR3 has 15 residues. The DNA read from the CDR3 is TGTGCCAGCAGGTCCTTGGGGTATAACTATGCTGAGCAGTTC. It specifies CASRSLGYNYAEQF. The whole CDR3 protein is CASRSLGYNYAEQFF.

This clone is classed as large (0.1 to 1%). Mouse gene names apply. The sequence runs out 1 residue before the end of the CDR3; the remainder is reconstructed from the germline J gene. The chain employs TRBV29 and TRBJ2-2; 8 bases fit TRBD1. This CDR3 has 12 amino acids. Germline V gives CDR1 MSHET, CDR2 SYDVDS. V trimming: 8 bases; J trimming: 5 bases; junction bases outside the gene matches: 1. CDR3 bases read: TGTGCTAGCGGACAGGGAACCGGGCAGCTCTAC. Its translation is CASGQGTGQLY. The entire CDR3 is CASGQGTGQLYF.

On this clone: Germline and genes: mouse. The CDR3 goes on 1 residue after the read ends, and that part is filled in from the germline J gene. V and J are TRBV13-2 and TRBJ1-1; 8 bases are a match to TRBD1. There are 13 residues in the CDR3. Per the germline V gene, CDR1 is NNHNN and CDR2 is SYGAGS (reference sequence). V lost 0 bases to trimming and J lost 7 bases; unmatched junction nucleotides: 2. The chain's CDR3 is CASGDAQGGEVFF. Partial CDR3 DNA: TGTGCCAGCGGTGATGCACAGGGGGGAGAAGTCTTC.